This entry concerns a single T cell receptor (beta chain). These data come from a study of blood T cell repertoires in COVID-19. About the research overall: Acute and convalescent COVID-19 specimens originated in the United States, Italy and Spain. Sample material is recorded as cDNA or gDNA derived from T cells, B-cell-depleted T cells, or PBMCs.

As processed by the authors: Nucleated cell counts were estimated from reference gene primer amplification. The data were produced by immunoSEQ multiplex PCR, yet TCRdb's version contains in-frame clones alone and is incomplete. The DNA gave D and trimming, while V, J and clone size come from that table. The sample lists 110,000 to 150,000 clones, roughly 84% seen once, with under 9.5% in the top ten. CDR1 is SGHNT and CDR2 is YYREEE in the germline V gene (reference sequence). The CDR3 runs to 16 residues. V was pared by 3 bases and J by 5 bases, with 9 bases of the junction left unmatched. The origin of this receptor is a human donor in a cohort sampled during active COVID-19. The chain has TRBV5-4 and TRBJ2-2; 8 bases map to TRBD1. Sequenced material: peripheral blood. In nucleotides, the CDR3 is TGTGCCAGCAGCTCTCGAACCCGGACAGGGACCGGGGAGCTGTTTTTT. The encoded protein is CASSSRTRTGTGELFF.